Detailed here is one T cell receptor (beta chain). The antigen is unknown. CDR1 is MDHEN, CDR2 SYDVKM, per germline. This CDR3 is built from 15 residues. These data come from a study of T cells expressing NK-cell markers. Study overall: Just one sequenced donor of eight was HCMV-seronegative, while seven were seropositive. Study-level points and caveats: In a group of several donors, dominant NKG2C+ clonotypes represented about 1.0-8% of CD8+ T cells.

For each CDR3 protein, TCRdb gives one entry from its re-call of the 5' RACE reads, without DNA. In total, the table holds about 160,000 distinct CDR3 sequences. The clonotype was recovered from a man aged 18 to 70 in good health. Sequenced: blood T cells: a sorted CD56 or NKG2C T cell subset, CD4+ or CD8+ T cells, or bulk PBMC T cells (not recorded which). The rearrangement links TRBV28 to TRBJ1-3; TCRdb returns TRBD1, unconfirmable since there is no DNA. The CDR3: CASRTTGTSGNTIYF.